This TCR beta chain was sequenced in a study of shared clonotypes between healthy human individuals. Study-level results: Inspection by rarefaction showed sorted-subset sequencing to be incomplete despite large depth.

V dropped 7 bases and J dropped 5 bases, with 11 bases sitting between them. CDR1 SNHLY and CDR2 FYNNEI come from the germline V gene. The CDR3 length is 12 residues. Selected positively for CCR7 and CD45RO-negative, naive CD8 cells excluded terminally differentiated effector memory CD45RA+ cells. Libraries were prepared by immunoSEQ multiplex PCR; TCRdb keeps only in-frame clonotypes and omits some of them. The sample has about 580,000 clones; nearly 98% are singletons. In the case of this clone: Its antigen remains unknown.

Source material: naive CD8+ T cells sorted from blood. The sequence was obtained from a man aged 30 to 45 in good health. This sequence joins TRBV2 and TRBJ1-1; perhaps TRBD1 as D (5 bases). The CDR3 DNA reads TGTGCCAGCACCGCGGGGGTAACTGAAGCTTTCTTT. Its translation: CASTAGVTEAFF.